This is a list of T cell receptor beta chains from one sample in a study of blood T cell repertoires in COVID-19. Clones were read by immunoSEQ multiplex PCR, and TCRdb kept only the in-frame ones, dropping some. The data contain some 180,000 clones, 82% of them seen just once; the ten biggest clones take up about 8%. The specimen was peripheral blood. The origin of the receptors is a woman aged 60-75 years with COVID-19, enrolled during active disease. The conserved cysteine and the conserved F or W are not part of the CDR3 here. Each record gives: V gene, J gene, clone size, CDR3 protein. Clone size is shown for a subset of rows, as once, few, many or a class of expanded clone.

>TRBV15|TRBJ1-2|-
ATSRDRGTVDYGYT
>TRBV4-2|TRBJ2-3|-
ASSTLAGGPPDTQY
>TRBV7-2|TRBJ2-5|-
ASSVLQGLQETQY
>TRBV27|TRBJ1-2|-
ASSKSLDGTLNYGYT
>TRBV28|TRBJ2-5|-
ASSSRLAGQETQY
>TRBV5-1|TRBJ2-2|-
ASSLAAEYTGELF
>TRBV4-2|TRBJ2-1|-
ASSQGVTSGRAGPSYNEQF
>TRBV21-1|TRBJ2-1|-
ASSKDGVAGGPEQF
>TRBV6-5|TRBJ2-1|once
ASSYSRTLIDEQF
>TRBV2|TRBJ2-5|-
ASSEGRETQY
>TRBV11-2|TRBJ2-2|-
ASSLENFSGELF
>TRBV5-1|TRBJ2-5|-
ASSSGGTARETQY
>TRBV3-1/TRBV3-2|TRBJ2-1|once
ASSHSSGEQF
>TRBV10-2|TRBJ2-1|once
ASSEVAVSNEQF
>TRBV19|TRBJ1-5|once
ASSQGVSNQPQH
>TRBV2|TRBJ1-4|-
AGRQGAPEKLF
>TRBV7-2|TRBJ1-5|once
ASSPTGMRNQPQH
>TRBV6-5|TRBJ1-1|-
ASSYLQMNTEAF
>TRBV5-4|TRBJ2-7|once
ASSSDLGGEQY
>TRBV5-4|TRBJ1-3|-
ASSLGRRPSGNTIY
>TRBV14|TRBJ2-1|-
ASSHLGAWQF
>TRBV11-2|TRBJ1-1|few
ASSLVAGGVVGPYTEAF
>TRBV2|TRBJ1-1|-
ASSEGPVKAF
>TRBV7-8|TRBJ2-2|few
ASSLRTGENTGELF
>TRBV7-2|TRBJ1-4|-
ASSWAGKAEKLF
>TRBV7-9|TRBJ1-2|-
ASSLGEQRDYGYT
>TRBV19|TRBJ1-6|-
ASSPWVDRPSSSPLH
>TRBV12-3/TRBV12-4|TRBJ2-7|-
ASSNHYEQY
>TRBV15|TRBJ2-5|-
ATSREAGEGLETQY
>TRBV6-2/TRBV6-3|TRBJ1-2|-
ASSPTGGYGYT
>TRBV2|TRBJ1-3|few
ASSELVAGGFSGNTIY
>TRBV5-1|TRBJ2-1|-
ASSGLAANNEQF
>TRBV4-2|TRBJ2-7|-
ASSLYRGASYEQY
>TRBV6-5|TRBJ1-2|-
ASSYSGTGANYGYT
>TRBV3-1/TRBV3-2|TRBJ1-3|-
ASSQAWTGSGNTIY
>TRBV3-1/TRBV3-2|TRBJ1-5|-
ASSPGTGSNQPQH
>TRBV6-2/TRBV6-3|TRBJ1-5|-
ASSSPSGGAYQPQH
>TRBV6-5|TRBJ2-2|-
ASTQNTGELF
>TRBV7-6|TRBJ2-2|once
ASSLAGLAGQNTGELF
>TRBV5-4|TRBJ2-1|-
ASSFPDKNEQF
>TRBV19|TRBJ1-1|-
ASSPHRTGLRNTEAF
>TRBV12-3/TRBV12-4|TRBJ2-1|-
ASSSGTGNEQF
>TRBV21-1|TRBJ1-1|few
ASSKARRECTEAF
>TRBV27|TRBJ2-1|-
ASSKSGGSYNEQF
>TRBV27|TRBJ2-1|once
ASSPLTSGLFYNEQF
>TRBV19|TRBJ1-6|-
ATKQGYNSPLH
>TRBV9|TRBJ2-1|-
ASSVEVSGEGGRNEQF
>TRBV14|TRBJ2-1|-
ASGRGPPGGPRNEQF
>TRBV14|TRBJ2-3|-
ASSDSLAAGALLDTQY
>TRBV2|TRBJ2-7|-
ASSGDRGYEQY
>TRBV20-1|TRBJ2-7|-
SGIGGYEQY